This T cell receptor (beta chain) comes out of a study of beta chain features in type 1 diabetes. About the study: Cell yields, age and gender were similar between patients and healthy donors. Points from the study as a whole: A pattern of fewer insertions and more deletions at VDJ junctions was seen in type 1 diabetes patients. Across all four CD4+ subsets, people with type 1 diabetes showed modestly shorter TCRB CDR3s.

The junction had 9 bases not matched to a gene; V was cut back by 2 bases and J by 5 bases. Per germline, CDR1 GTSNPN and CDR2 SVGIG (reference sequence). This CDR3 comprises 15 residues. Sequencing targeted expressed TCRB transcripts, as all isolated RNA had been reverse transcribed. Method: immunoSEQ multiplex PCR; TCRdb's copy keeps in-frame clones and lacks some. The sample consists of hundreds of thousands of clones, less than 20% of them appearing once. This clone was counted only a few times. Its antigen is as yet unknown. This chain joins TRBV30 and TRBJ2-7, with 10 nucleotides matching TRBD1. The sequence was collected from a man aged 18 to 35 in good health. The sample comprised naive CD4+ T cells from blood. CDR3 sequence: CAWSNTGTGVHEQYF. The CDR3 coding sequence is TGTGCCTGGAGTAATACCGGGACAGGGGTCCACGAGCAGTACTTC.